Listed below are T cell receptor beta chains from one sample, sequenced in a study of shared clonotypes between healthy human individuals. Using immunoSEQ multiplex PCR, the repertoire was profiled, and TCRdb retains in-frame clones only, with some absent. Here the sample spans a few million clones, about 90% being singletons. The sequenced sample consisted of naive CD4+ T cells from PBMCs. These receptors were taken from a man aged 18 to 29 in good health. Some clones in this sample may be carry-over from other donors' samples. Both conserved end residues are part of each CDR3. The D gene is left open where the match is weak. Part of the rows lack a size; the others show once, few, many or a class for expanded clones.

D gene,V gene,clone size,J gene,CDR3 protein,CDR3 DNA
TRBD1,TRBV5-1,NA,TRBJ2-7,CASSLGRGPPTYEQYF,TGCGCCAGCAGCCTGGGCAGGGGGCCTCCTACCTACGAGCAGTACTTC
NA,TRBV28,NA,TRBJ1-3,CASSLERGRPGRDTIYF,TGTGCCAGCAGTTTGGAAAGGGGACGGCCAGGTCGGGACACCATATATTTT
NA,TRBV18,NA,TRBJ2-1,CASSPALGYEQFF,TGTGCCAGCTCACCTGCCCTGGGATATGAGCAGTTCTTC
TRBD2,TRBV28,NA,TRBJ2-7,CASSSPGTSGSYEQYF,TGTGCCAGCAGTTCCCCTGGGACTAGCGGGAGTTACGAGCAGTACTTC
NA,TRBV4-1,NA,TRBJ1-2,CASSQSPGGDGYTF,TGCGCCAGCAGCCAATCCCCAGGAGGCGATGGCTACACCTTC
NA,TRBV7-2,NA,TRBJ1-3,CASTPSGGGNTIYF,TGTGCCAGCACCCCGTCAGGTGGGGGAAACACCATATATTTT
TRBD2,TRBV5-6,NA,TRBJ2-1,CASSRNGRGSYNEQFF,TGTGCCAGCAGCAGGAACGGGAGGGGTTCTTACAATGAGCAGTTCTTC
NA,TRBV7-9,NA,TRBJ2-1,CASSLALGIGPADNEQFF,TGTGCCAGCAGCTTAGCGCTTGGCATTGGCCCCGCTGACAATGAGCAGTTCTTC
NA,TRBV27,NA,TRBJ1-1,CASSQGRAEAFF,TGTGCCAGCAGCCAGGGGCGGGCTGAAGCTTTCTTT
NA,TRBV4-3,NA,TRBJ1-3,CASSQENRGNTIYF,TGCGCCAGCAGCCAAGAAAACCGTGGAAACACCATATATTTT
NA,TRBV7-2,NA,TRBJ2-7,CASSLMGIAAPEQYF,TGTGCCAGCAGCTTAATGGGGATTGCCGCCCCCGAGCAGTACTTC
NA,TRBV5-6,NA,TRBJ2-2,CASSSTGSITGELFF,TGTGCCAGCAGCTCGACGGGTTCGATCACCGGGGAGCTGTTTTTT
TRBD2,TRBV6-5,NA,TRBJ2-5,CASSFTSGNQETQYF,TGTGCCAGCAGTTTCACTAGCGGTAATCAAGAGACCCAGTACTTC
NA,TRBV9,NA,TRBJ2-5,CASSEGPGGGETQYF,TGTGCCAGCAGCGAAGGACCTGGAGGCGGAGAGACCCAGTACTTC
TRBD2,TRBV5-1,NA,TRBJ2-7,CASSLGLADSYEQYF,TGCGCCAGCAGTTTAGGACTAGCGGACTCCTACGAGCAGTACTTC
TRBD2,TRBV5-1,NA,TRBJ2-3,CASSWIAGVGTDTQYF,TGCGCCAGCAGCTGGATAGCGGGAGTAGGTACAGATACGCAGTATTTT
NA,TRBV11-2,NA,TRBJ2-7,CASSLDRTHEQYF,TGTGCCAGCAGCTTAGATCGGACCCACGAGCAGTACTTC
NA,TRBV23-1,NA,TRBJ1-5,CASSQWKGHSNQPQHF,TGCGCCAGCAGTCAATGGAAGGGGCATAGCAATCAGCCCCAGCATTTT
NA,TRBV6-5,NA,TRBJ1-4,CASSYSIGGEGEKLFF,TGTGCCAGCAGTTACTCCATTGGAGGTGAAGGCGAAAAACTGTTTTTT
TRBD2,TRBV6-5,NA,TRBJ2-3,CASRSGTSVDTQYF,TGTGCCAGCAGATCCGGGACTAGCGTAGATACGCAGTATTTT
TRBD2,TRBV5-1,NA,TRBJ2-3,CASSQDPAGVTDTQYF,TGCGCCAGCAGCCAAGATCCAGCGGGAGTCACAGATACGCAGTATTTT
TRBD2,TRBV2,NA,TRBJ2-3,CASSLDSGISRDTQYF,TGTGCCAGTTCCCTTGACAGCGGGATTTCCCGCGATACGCAGTATTTT
TRBD1,TRBV28,NA,TRBJ2-5,CASSPTGFETQYF,TGTGCCAGCAGTCCGACAGGGTTTGAGACCCAGTACTTC
TRBD1,TRBV2,NA,TRBJ1-2,CASSTEDRAGYTF,TGTGCCAGCAGTACCGAAGACAGGGCCGGCTACACCTTC
TRBD1,TRBV19,NA,TRBJ1-5,CASSIIGTGDRQPQHF,TGTGCCAGTAGTATAATAGGGACAGGGGATAGGCAGCCCCAGCATTTT
NA,TRBV10-3,NA,TRBJ2-2,CAISGNPDTGELFF,TGTGCCATCAGTGGAAATCCCGACACCGGGGAGCTGTTTTTT
TRBD1,TRBV19,NA,TRBJ1-5,CASSTDRVGFQPQHF,TGTGCCAGTAGTACCGACAGGGTCGGGTTTCAGCCCCAGCATTTT
TRBD2,TRBV28,NA,TRBJ2-2,CASRIAGATGELFF,TGTGCCAGCAGAATAGCGGGAGCCACCGGGGAGCTGTTTTTT
NA,TRBV19,once,TRBJ2-6,CASSIVAGANVLTF,TGTGCCAGTAGTATAGTGGCTGGGGCCAACGTCCTGACTTTC
NA,TRBV6-1,NA,TRBJ1-5,CASSAPLDNHLPQHF,TGTGCCAGCAGTGCTCCCCTCGACAACCACCTTCCCCAGCATTTT
NA,TRBV6-5,NA,TRBJ2-6,CASSYFFGANVLTF,TGTGCCAGCAGTTACTTCTTTGGGGCCAACGTCCTGACTTTC
NA,TRBV2,NA,TRBJ1-1,CASSQAGDGTEAFF,TGTGCCAGCAGTCAGGCAGGGGATGGCACTGAAGCTTTCTTT
TRBD1,TRBV14,NA,TRBJ1-4,CASSQPGTGGGKLFF,TGTGCCAGCAGCCAACCCGGGACAGGGGGAGGAAAACTGTTTTTT
NA,TRBV5-6,once,TRBJ2-7,CASSPPGVRYEQYF,TGTGCCAGCAGCCCCCCGGGGGTACGTTACGAGCAGTACTTC
NA,TRBV6-4,NA,TRBJ2-5,CASSDHETQETQYF,TGTGCCAGCAGTGACCACGAGACCCAAGAGACCCAGTACTTC
NA,TRBV5-4,few,TRBJ2-2,CASSYPRGDSGELFF,TGTGCCAGCAGTTACCCCAGGGGGGACAGCGGGGAGCTGTTTTTT
TRBD1,TRBV5-6,NA,TRBJ2-3,CASSLRDRYTDTQYF,TGTGCCAGCAGCTTGCGGGACAGGTACACAGATACGCAGTATTTT
NA,TRBV5-1,NA,TRBJ1-1,CASSFRTGPNTEAFF,TGCGCCAGCAGCTTCCGAACAGGTCCGAACACTGAAGCTTTCTTT
NA,TRBV21-1,NA,TRBJ2-7,CASGRGPYEQYF,TGTGCCAGCGGCCGAGGACCCTACGAGCAGTACTTC
NA,TRBV29-1,NA,TRBJ2-7,CSVATVQGPYEQYF,TGCAGCGTCGCGACCGTCCAGGGACCCTACGAGCAGTACTTC
NA,TRBV2,NA,TRBJ2-1,CASSRSTGRQKGYNEQFF,TGTGCCAGCAGTCGGTCGACGGGCAGACAAAAGGGCTACAATGAGCAGTTCTTC
NA,TRBV6-1,NA,TRBJ1-3,CASSEGSLSGNTIYF,TGTGCCAGCAGTGAAGGCAGTCTTTCCGGAAACACCATATATTTT
NA,TRBV19,NA,TRBJ2-3,CASGVRDTQYF,TGTGCCAGTGGGGTGAGGGATACGCAGTATTTT
NA,TRBV7-2,few,TRBJ1-1,CASSPKGREAFF,TGTGCCAGCAGCCCAAAAGGGCGGGAAGCTTTCTTT